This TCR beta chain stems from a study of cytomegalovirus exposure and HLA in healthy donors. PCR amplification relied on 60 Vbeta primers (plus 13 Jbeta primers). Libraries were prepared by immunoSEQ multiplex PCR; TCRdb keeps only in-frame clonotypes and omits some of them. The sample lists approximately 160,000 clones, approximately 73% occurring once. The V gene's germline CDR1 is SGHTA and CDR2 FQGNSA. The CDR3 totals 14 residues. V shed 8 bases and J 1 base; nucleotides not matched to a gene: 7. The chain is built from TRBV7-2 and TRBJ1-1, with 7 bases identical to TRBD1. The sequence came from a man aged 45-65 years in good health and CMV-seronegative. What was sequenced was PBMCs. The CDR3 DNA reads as TGTGCCAGCCGGTCGGCAGGGGGGAACACTGAAGCTTTCTTT. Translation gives CASRSAGGNTEAFF.